Each of the 16 T cell receptor beta chains below was sequenced from the same sample in a study of blood T cells in healthy people across ages (dated by TCRdb to the mid-2010s). The library came from 5' RACE. TCRdb lists the instrument as Illumina HiSeq 2500. A second roughly 7 to 11 cycle PCR used a sample-barcoded 5' primer and a J-beta primer mix. The public reads were quality trimmed at Q25 with fastp and then assembled into clones with MiXCR by TCRdb, keeping productive beta chains. Identical CDR3 proteins give one entry, which carries the most common genes and DNA. Recorded for this sample are about 1,500,000 distinct CDR3 sequences; 28% of them occurred a single time. 6.5% to 8.5% of the sample lies in the top ten. The material sequenced was blood. The origin of the receptors is a woman aged 25 to 39 in good health.

The CDR3 DNA sequence: TGTGCCACCAGTGGGAGATCACCGAGGCGGGGTGAAGCTTTCTTT. This translates into CATSGRSPRRGEAFF. The V and J genes are TRBV24-1 and TRBJ1-1; D call uncertain. The CDR3 is 15 residues long. Germline-derived CDR1 and CDR2 are KGHDR and SFDVKD. Trimming stripped 5 bases from V and 7 bases from J, with 19 bases between.

About this clonotype itself: A much larger clone sits a single nucleotide away, making a read error possible. The V and J genes are TRBV5-1 and TRBJ2-1, with TRBD1 matching 8 bases. The CDR3 consists of 13 residues. Germline loops: CDR1 SGHRS, CDR2 YFSETQ. The DNA for the CDR3 is TGCGCCAGCAGCTCCTCAGGGGGCGGGGAGCAGGTCTTC. This encodes CASSSSGGGEQVF.

Many counts were recorded for this clonotype. The rearrangement links TRBV5-1 to TRBJ2-7, with D tentatively TRBD1 or TRBD2 (5 bases each). Per the germline V gene, CDR1 is SGHRS and CDR2 is YFSETQ. V lost 4 bases and J 6 bases, leaving 14 bases between the germline ends. CDR3 size: 13 residues. The CDR3 bases are TGCGCCAGCAGCCTGGCAGGGAGTATCGAGCAGTACTTC. Its translation: CASSLAGSIEQYF.

This chain joins TRBV28 and TRBJ1-5; D is unresolved. The CDR3 totals 13 residues. The V gene lost 8 bases and the J gene lost 6 bases, with 14 bases spanning the gap. The germline gives CDR1 MDHEN, CDR2 SYDVKM. CDR3 nucleotides: TGTGCCAGCGGAACGCAGCTCGCTCAGCCCCAGCATTTT. The encoded protein is CASGTQLAQPQHF.

The table lists this clonotype with a few counts. The rearrangement links TRBV11-2 to TRBJ2-5, with 7 bases identical to TRBD2. V was clipped by 1 base and J by 5 bases; unmatched bases: 7. Per germline, CDR1 SGHAT and CDR2 FQNNGV. The CDR3 loop spans 15 amino acids. CDR3 bases: TGTGCCAGCAGCTTAGGAGCGGGGAGGGGCGAGACCCAGTACTTC. Translated: CASSLGAGRGETQYF.

This clonotype was detected once. The genes are TRBV5-1 and TRBJ1-1, with D possibly TRBD1 on 5 matching bases. Trimming removed 1 base from V and 5 bases from J, with 15 bases in between. Per germline, CDR1 SGHRS and CDR2 YFSETQ. This CDR3 is 15 amino acids long. DNA for the CDR3: TGCGCCAGCAGCTTGTTGACAGATTTGAGGACTGAAGCTTTCTTT. Amino acids: CASSLLTDLRTEAFF.

This rearrangement joins TRBV20-1 to TRBJ2-1, with 12 nucleotides matching TRBD1. Unmatched junction bases numbered 10, after V lost 2 bases and J lost 2 bases. The CDR3 extends over 18 amino acids. Germline loops: CDR1 DFQATT, CDR2 SNEGSKA (reference sequence). In DNA, the CDR3 is TGCAGTGCTAGACTCCACGGGACAGGGGGCGACCCCTACAATGAGCAGTTCTTC. Translated: CSARLHGTGGDPYNEQFF.

This clonotype has just a few counts. V usage is TRBV4-1 and J usage is TRBJ1-5; the D gene is possibly TRBD1 (5 bases). Trimming pared 1 base from V and 6 bases from J, leaving 13 bases between. The V gene's germline CDR1 is MGHRA and CDR2 YSYEKL. CDR3 length: 15 residues. The CDR3 spells CASSQGHGGRQPQHF. DNA of the CDR3: TGCGCCAGCAGCCAAGGTCACGGGGGACGTCAGCCCCAGCATTTT.

This clonotype showed up just a few times. This chain links TRBV20-1 with TRBJ2-3, with D tentatively TRBD2 (6 bases). CDR1 is DFQATT and CDR2 is SNEGSKA in the germline V gene (reference sequence). This CDR3 region has 14 residues. With 0 bases removed from V and 1 base from J, the gap between germline ends came to 8 bases. The CDR3 here is CSAREPSGTDTQYF. For the CDR3, the DNA is TGCAGTGCTAGAGAGCCTAGCGGCACAGATACGCAGTATTTT.

This clonotype was counted many times. One end of the junction varies from germline; a read error may be responsible. The chain employs TRBV12-3 or TRBV12-4 and TRBJ2-7; 9 bases agree with TRBD1. The CDR3 is 12 residues long. This CDR3 reads CASTTGGYEQYF. DNA of the CDR3: TGCGCCAGCACGACAGGGGGGTACGAGCAGTACTTC.

J is TRBJ2-5 and V is TRBV10-3; the D call may be TRBD1 or TRBD2 (5 bases each). Per the germline V gene, CDR1 is ENHRY and CDR2 is SYGVKD. Between the trimmed V and J ends, which lost 7 bases and 5 bases, there was a span of 14 bases. This CDR3 spans 13 amino acids. The CDR3 bases are TGTGCCATCACCGGGGACCTGGGGGAGACCCAGTACTTC. This codes for CAITGDLGETQYF.

The table lists this clonotype with many counts. The rearrangement uses TRBV7-2 and TRBJ2-3, with unresolved D. V lost 6 bases and J lost 1, with 8 bases in between. Germline V gene lookup returns CDR1 SGHTA and CDR2 FQGNSA. The CDR3 totals 13 residues. DNA for the CDR3: TGTGCCAGCAGGGCAGAGGGCACAGATACGCAGTATTTT. It encodes CASRAEGTDTQYF.

This clonotype was detected many times. V is TRBV6-5 and J is TRBJ1-2, with D tentatively TRBD1 (6 bases). The V gene lost 8 bases and the J gene lost 4 bases, with 14 bases spanning the gap. The CDR3 loop spans 13 amino acids. Germline values: CDR1 MNHEY, CDR2 SVGAGI. CDR3 loop: CASRPGVGYGYTF. CDR3 DNA sequence: TGTGCCAGCCGCCCAGGGGTTGGCTATGGCTACACCTTC.

This clonotype was observed many times. The chain uses TRBV5-8 and TRBJ2-1; TRBD2 matches 13 bases. This CDR3 spans 15 amino acids. Germline trimming cut 6 bases from V and 6 bases from J; bases unmatched to any gene: 6. CDR1 and CDR2 (germline): SGHTS, YDEGEE. CDR3 DNA: TGTGCCAGCACCCCCGGACTAGCGGGAGCCAATGAGCAGTTCTTC. Amino acids: CASTPGLAGANEQFF.

This sequence joins TRBV4-1 and TRBJ2-5, with D possibly matching TRBD2 (6 bases). CDR3 size: 16 residues. Trimming left V 0 bases short and J 11 bases short, with 22 bases between. Germline V gene lookup returns CDR1 MGHRA and CDR2 YSYEKL. The DNA for the CDR3 is TGCGCCAGCAGCCAAGAATATCGACTTTTGGGGGGAGAGCAGTACTTC. This sequence encodes CASSQEYRLLGGEQYF.

This clonotype was recorded a few times. V gene TRBV6-5 combines with J gene TRBJ1-2; weak D call: TRBD1 (6 bases). Germline values: CDR1 MNHEY, CDR2 SVGAGI. This CDR3 is 10 amino acids long. CDR3 amino acids: CVTRGYGYTF. CDR3 DNA sequence: TGTGTCACCAGGGGTTATGGCTACACCTTC.